These 27 T cell receptor beta chains were all obtained from the same sample, sequenced in a study of regulatory T cells in long-lasting Graves disease. Arm-PCR with iRepertoire HTBI primers amplified the CDR3 regions for these TCR beta libraries. TCRdb re-called the multiplex PCR reads with MiXCR, one entry per CDR3 protein. The sample holds over 250,000 distinct CDR3 sequences, roughly a fifth seen once. The time point is: persistent/refractory GD, antithyroid drugs over 5 years with positive TRAb. From RNA extracted from PBMCs, the TCR library was made. The source material was peripheral blood mononuclear cells (PBMCs), sampled when the disease was refractory, from a patient treated with antithyroid drugs. The source is a female donor with Graves disease.

This chain uses TRBV6-1 with TRBJ2-2; D is ambiguous. CDR1 and CDR2 (germline): MNHNS, SASEGT. The CDR3 is 15 residues long. Trimming removed 6 bases at V and 0 bases at J, with 11 bases between. CDR3 amino acids: CASRTRKTNTGELFF. CDR3 DNA: TGTGCCAGCAGAACCCGAAAAACGAACACCGGGGAGCTGTTTTTT.

This clonotype was counted only a few times. The chain carries TRBV19 and TRBJ1-5; possible D gene TRBD1, 5 bases. The germline V gene encodes CDR1 LNHDA and CDR2 SQIVND (reference sequence). This CDR3 region has 14 residues. V lost 6 bases and J lost 7, with 16 bases in between. The CDR3 here is CASSGGHLTQPQHF. The CDR3 DNA reads as TGTGCCAGTAGCGGCGGACATCTGACGCAGCCCCAGCATTTT.

In this sample, this clonotype turned up a few times. This chain joins TRBV29-1 and TRBJ1-5, with D uncertain. V lost 4 bases, J lost 8 bases, and 12 bases lay in between. In germline, CDR1 is SQVTM, CDR2 ANQGSEA. This CDR3 is 12 amino acids long. For the CDR3, the DNA is TGCAGCGTTGGAGGGTACGGTGAGCCCCAGCATTTT. It yields the protein CSVGGYGEPQHF. Together with reference TRBV29-1 and TRBJ1-5, the CDR3 gives the full variable domain: SAVISQKPSRDICQRGTSLTIQCQVDSQVTMMFWYRQQPGQSLTLIATANQGSEATYESGFVIDKFPISRPNLTFSTLTVSNMSPEDSSIYLCSVGGYGEPQHFGDGTRLSIL.

This sequence joins TRBV7-9 and TRBJ2-1; D gene unclear. CDR1 is SEHNR, CDR2 FQNEAQ, per germline (reference sequence). The CDR3 has 11 amino acids. Trimming cost V 4 bases and J 15 bases, with 13 bases left between them. CDR3 sequence: CASSSEEFPFF. The CDR3 DNA follows: TGTGCCAGCAGCTCCGAAGAGTTCCCGTTCTTC.

There are many counts of this clonotype. CDR3 in amino acids: CSASSWGVLAKNIQYF. CDR3 in DNA: TGCAGTGCCTCAAGTTGGGGGGTACTGGCCAAAAACATTCAGTACTTC. V is TRBV20-1 and J is TRBJ2-4; perhaps TRBD2 as D (6 bases). CDR3 length: 16 amino acids. Germline V CDR1 and CDR2: DFQATT, SNEGSKA (reference sequence). Trimming removed 6 bases from V and 1 base from J, with 19 bases in between.

This clonotype was recorded many times. The V gene is TRBV3-1, the J gene TRBJ1-5; D is unresolved. The V gene lost 1 base and the J gene lost 3 bases, with 7 bases spanning the gap. The CDR3 sequence is 14 residues long. From germline, CDR1 is LGHDT and CDR2 YNNKEL (reference sequence). The CDR3 bases are TGTGCCAGCAGCCAAGCCAGATCCAATCAGCCCCAGCATTTT. Its translation is CASSQARSNQPQHF.

The chain recombines TRBV29-1 with TRBJ2-2; TRBD2 is a possible D gene (5 bases). The CDR3 consists of 14 residues. Looked up from germline, CDR1 is SQVTM and CDR2 is ANQGSEA. V was trimmed by 1 base and J by 0 bases, leaving 6 bases between them. CDR3 loop: CSVEAGSNTGELFF. In nucleotides, the CDR3 is TGCAGCGTTGAAGCGGGGTCGAACACCGGGGAGCTGTTTTTT.

This clonotype has more than one count but fewer than ten. This chain connects TRBV5-1 to TRBJ1-5; possibly TRBD1 for D (5 bases). The germline V gene has CDR1 SGHRS and CDR2 YFSETQ. Trimming left V 4 bases short and J 6 bases short, with 20 bases between. This CDR3 contains 16 residues. The CDR3 coding sequence is TGCGCCAGCAGCCAGGTGACAGATATTGGGTGTCAGCCCCAGCATTTT. It specifies CASSQVTDIGCQPQHF. Filled out from reference TRBV5-1 and TRBJ1-5, the complete variable domain reads KAGVTQTPRYLIKTRGQQVTLSCSPISGHRSVSWYQQTPGQGLQFLFEYFSETQRNKGNFPGRFSGRQFSNSRSEMNVSTLELGDSALYLCASSQVTDIGCQPQHFGDGTRLSIL.

The table lists this clonotype with many counts. This chain joins TRBV12-3 or TRBV12-4 and TRBJ1-3, with D perhaps TRBD1 (6 bases). The CDR3 runs to 13 residues. Trimming pared 5 bases from V and 6 bases from J, leaving 11 bases between. This CDR3 reads CASSLGHLNTIYF. In nucleotides, the CDR3 is TGTGCCAGCAGTCTGGGACATCTAAACACCATATATTTT.

This clonotype came up many times. The rearrangement uses TRBV2 and TRBJ1-5; D gene unclear. Deletions cut 1 base from V and 7 bases from J, with 11 bases between. The germline V gene encodes CDR1 SNHLY and CDR2 FYNNEI. The CDR3 length is 14 residues. CDR3 amino acids: CASSEGAKDQPQHF. In nucleotides, the CDR3 is TGTGCCAGCAGTGAAGGAGCTAAGGACCAGCCCCAGCATTTT.

This clonotype was seen many times. The V gene is TRBV11-2, the J gene TRBJ1-1; the D gene is possibly TRBD1 (5 bases). Germline CDR1 is SGHAT and CDR2 is FQNNGV. Trimming cost V 5 bases and J 0 bases, with 13 bases left between them. The CDR3 consists of 15 residues. The CDR3 region is CASSTPRGVNTEAFF. The CDR3 region has the DNA TGTGCCAGCAGCACCCCCCGAGGGGTGAACACTGAAGCTTTCTTT.

In its sample, this clonotype was seen many times. The chain links TRBV2 to TRBJ1-1, with a weak D call TRBD1 (5 bases). The V end was cut by 4 bases, the J end by 4 bases, with 19 bases between. Germline CDR1 and CDR2: SNHLY and FYNNEI. The CDR3 length is 16 residues. The CDR3 spells CASSAGTPTSGTEAFF. The CDR3 DNA sequence: TGTGCCAGCAGTGCAGGGACCCCCACCTCGGGCACTGAAGCTTTCTTT. The whole variable domain, remainder taken from reference TRBV2 and TRBJ1-1, is EPEVTQTPSHQVTQMGQEVILRCVPISNHLYFYWYRQILGQKVEFLVSFYNNEISEKSEIFDDQFSVERPDGSNFTLKIRSTKLEDSAMYFCASSAGTPTSGTEAFFGQGTRLTVV.

This clonotype showed up many times. This chain links TRBV6-5 with TRBJ1-6, with a tentative D call TRBD1 (5 bases). The CDR3 extends over 18 amino acids. The ends were cut back, 2 bases at V and 5 bases at J, with 19 bases in the middle. Germline V gives CDR1 MNHEY, CDR2 SVGAGI. The CDR3 DNA sequence: TGTGCCAGCAGTTACGCTTCCCCGGGGGAATCGGATAATTCACCCCTCCACTTT. As protein: CASSYASPGESDNSPLHF.

The sample holds one count of this clonotype. The chain recombines TRBV9 with TRBJ2-1; no reliable D call. The CDR3 contains 14 residues. The germline V and J ends were trimmed by 0 bases and 5 bases, with 9 bases remaining between them. Germline V gene lookup returns CDR1 SGDLS and CDR2 YYNGEE. The CDR3 sequence is CASSVESTDNEQFF. In nucleotides, the CDR3 is TGTGCCAGCAGCGTAGAGAGCACCGACAATGAGCAGTTCTTC. Using reference TRBV9 and TRBJ2-1 for the parts outside the CDR3, the full variable domain is DSGVTQTPKHLITATGQRVTLRCSPRSGDLSVYWYQQSLDQGLQFLIQYYNGEERAKGNILERFSAQQFPDLHSELNLSSLELGDSALYFCASSVESTDNEQFFGPGTRLTVL.

The genes are TRBV4-2 and TRBJ2-7, with TRBD2 as a possible D gene (6 bases). Germline V gene sequence: CDR1 LGHNA, CDR2 YNFKEQ. The CDR3 runs 15 residues. Trimming left V 3 bases short and J 2 bases short, with 14 bases between. CDR3: CASSQTRKTAYEQYF. For the CDR3, the DNA is TGTGCCAGCAGCCAGACTAGAAAAACAGCCTACGAGCAGTACTTC.

This clonotype has more than one count but fewer than ten. The genes are TRBV5-1 and TRBJ1-4, with 8 positions matching TRBD1. CDR1 and CDR2 (germline): SGHRS, YFSETQ. Trimming took 4 bases from V and 0 from J; bases not matched to a gene: 11. The CDR3 length is 18 residues. The CDR3 spells CASSPSRDRFATNEKLFF. For the CDR3, the DNA is TGCGCCAGCAGCCCGTCCCGGGACAGGTTTGCAACTAATGAAAAACTGTTTTTT.

This clonotype was counted only a few times. The V and J genes are TRBV7-3 and TRBJ2-2; tentative D call: TRBD2 (6 bases). Trimming pared 8 bases from V and 5 bases from J, leaving 12 bases between. The CDR3 totals 13 residues. CDR1 is SGHTA, CDR2 FQGTGA, per germline. The chain's CDR3 is CASRWGETGELFF. DNA for the CDR3: TGTGCCAGCCGCTGGGGGGAAACCGGGGAGCTGTTTTTT.

This clonotype occurred a few times. The chain employs TRBV5-1 and TRBJ1-1, with 9 bases aligning to TRBD1. Per the germline V gene, CDR1 is SGHRS and CDR2 is YFSETQ. The V segment lost 4 bases and the J segment 5 bases; nucleotides outside the gene matches: 12. The CDR3 is 16 amino acids. The CDR3 region is CASSRGLGQGETEAFF. CDR3 DNA: TGCGCCAGCAGCCGGGGTTTGGGACAGGGCGAGACTGAAGCTTTCTTT.

In its sample, this clonotype was seen a few times. This may stem from a read error, because a much larger clone lies one nucleotide away. J is TRBJ1-5 and V is TRBV28; weak D call: TRBD1 (5 bases). V lost 7 bases to trimming and J lost 6 bases, with 19 bases between them. Germline values: CDR1 MDHEN, CDR2 SYDVKM. The CDR3 length is 15 residues. CDR3 amino acids: CASNTPAGVGQPQHF. DNA of the CDR3: TGTGCCAGCAACACCCCAGCGGGGGTCGGTCAGCCCCAGCATTTT.

This chain connects TRBV28 to TRBJ2-2, with D possibly being TRBD1 (6 bases). V was trimmed by 7 bases and J by 4 bases, leaving 16 bases between them. This CDR3 is built from 15 residues. Germline CDR1 reads MDHEN; CDR2 reads SYDVKM. The CDR3: CASTNRAPGTGELFF. CDR3 DNA sequence: TGTGCCAGCACTAACAGGGCCCCGGGCACCGGGGAGCTGTTTTTT.

In this sample, this clonotype turned up a few times. The chain joins TRBV6-5 to TRBJ1-2, with 10 bases that match TRBD1. This CDR3 spans 14 amino acids. Per the germline V gene, CDR1 is MNHEY and CDR2 is SVGAGI. Unmatched junction bases numbered 5, after V lost 2 bases and J lost 8 bases. The CDR3 protein is CASSYGGDRGGYTF. The CDR3 DNA reads TGTGCCAGCAGTTACGGAGGGGACAGGGGAGGCTACACCTTC.

This clonotype was detected ten times or more. The chain employs TRBV6-1 and TRBJ2-7; TRBD2 matches at 9 bases. CDR3 length equals 14 residues. CDR1 and CDR2 from the germline V gene are MNHNS and SASEGT. V was pared by 6 bases and J by 6 bases, with 9 bases of the junction left unmatched. CDR3 nucleotides: TGTGCCAGCAGCAAGCGGGAGGAGCGAATCGAGCAGTACTTC. Its translation is CASSKREERIEQYF.

Concerning this clonotype itself: A much larger clone is a single base away; this may be a read error. The chain links TRBV24-1 to TRBJ2-5; D not resolved. Germline V gene lookup returns CDR1 KGHDR and CDR2 SFDVKD. This CDR3 region has 16 residues. The V gene lost 2 bases and the J gene lost 3 bases, with 15 bases spanning the gap. The CDR3 reads CATSDSMDGSKETQYF. The CDR3 nucleotides read TGTGCCACCAGTGATTCCATGGACGGTTCCAAAGAGACCCAGTACTTC.

This clonotype has only a few counts. The chain recombines TRBV29-1 with TRBJ2-1; TRBD2 aligns across 11 bases. V lost 6 bases and J lost 0; bases outside the gene matches: 1. Looked up from germline, CDR1 is SQVTM and CDR2 is ANQGSEA. There are 14 residues in the CDR3. DNA of the CDR3: TGCAGCGTCACTAGCGGGAGCTCCTACAATGAGCAGTTCTTC. Translated: CSVTSGSSYNEQFF.

A word on this clonotype: Mismatch with germline at one junction end may stem from a read error. The V call is TRBV5-1, the J call TRBJ2-3; 9 bases are a match to TRBD2. Germline V gene lookup returns CDR1 SGHRS and CDR2 YFSETQ. The CDR3 is 15 amino acids. CDR3 sequence reads: CASRERTSATDAQYF. CDR3 coding DNA: TGCGCCAGCAGGGAACGGACTAGCGCGACAGATGCGCAGTATTTT.

This clonotype was seen at least ten times. The chain uses TRBV28 and TRBJ2-7, with 10 nucleotides matching TRBD1. V lost 5 bases and J lost 5; bases outside the gene matches: 9. The CDR3 length is 15 residues. The germline V gene encodes CDR1 MDHEN and CDR2 SYDVKM. DNA of the CDR3: TGTGCCAGCAGTCCAAGGGGGACAGGGGACCACGAGCAGTACTTC. Translation: CASSPRGTGDHEQYF.

Many counts were recorded for this clonotype. This chain connects TRBV20-1 to TRBJ1-1; D remains unclear. Germline V gene sequence: CDR1 DFQATT, CDR2 SNEGSKA (reference sequence). V gave up 0 bases and J gave up 8 bases, with 7 bases separating them. This CDR3 has 11 amino acids. Here the CDR3 reads CSARDWGEAFF. The CDR3 bases are TGCAGTGCTAGAGATTGGGGAGAAGCTTTCTTT.